The present TCR beta chain was sequenced within a study of Ad26.COV2.S vaccination and SARS-CoV-2 variants. V was pared by 0 bases and J by 3 bases, with 9 bases between. Germline V lookup: CDR1 SGHTA, CDR2 FQGNSA. The CDR3 length is 15 residues. Treatment reported: some 19 received Ad26.COV2.S at low or high dose, single or two shots; about 5 received placebo; per-sample allocation not given. It was on day 63 after the first vaccine or placebo injection that samples were taken. Clones were sequenced by immunoSEQ multiplex PCR, and TCRdb holds only the in-frame ones, with some missing. The repertoire holds 410,000 or so clones, 92% seen once, with over 1.5% in the top ten.

The specimen comprised peripheral blood, sampled in a trial of Ad26.COV2.S vaccine versus placebo. The chain uses TRBV7-2 and TRBJ1-5; D is possibly TRBD1 (6 bases). The receptor was isolated from a person between 18 and 59 years old who received the Ad26.COV2.S COVID-19 vaccine or a placebo. The chain's CDR3 is CASSLAGQFNQPQHF. The CDR3 DNA reads TGTGCCAGCAGCTTAGCAGGACAGTTCAATCAGCCCCAGCATTTT.